This TCR beta chain stems from a study of spatial heterogeneity in lung cancer. Study background: In raw reads, more than nine appearances on average were recorded for each unique TCR and UMI combination. Study results and caveats: Tracking of ubiquitous and regional nonsynonymous mutations by counts of ubiquitous and regional expanded TCRs, respectively, was seen. Expanded intratumoral alpha and beta TCR counts tracked tumor mutation counts.

TCRdb itself ran the 5' RACE reads through MiXCR, one entry per CDR3 protein. Among approximately 21,000 distinct CDR3 sequences listed, 5% to 7% were seen once. The CDR3 consists of 16 residues. Trimming removed 1 base at V and 8 bases at J, with 15 bases between. CDR1 and CDR2 from the germline V gene are LNHNV and YYDKDF (reference sequence). The time point was: sample taken at primary tumor resection. The donors comprised about 74 untreated early-stage non-small cell lung cancer patients. The table lists this clonotype with many counts. Its target is unknown. This receptor was obtained from a male donor with early-stage non-small cell lung cancer. The chain links TRBV15 to TRBJ1-6; D perhaps matches TRBD1 (5 bases). The input for sequencing was lung tumor tissue, taken at surgery. CDR3 sequence (DNA): TGTGCCACCAGCAGAGTTCAAGGGACTAGAGATTCACCCCTCCACTTT. Translating it yields CATSRVQGTRDSPLHF.